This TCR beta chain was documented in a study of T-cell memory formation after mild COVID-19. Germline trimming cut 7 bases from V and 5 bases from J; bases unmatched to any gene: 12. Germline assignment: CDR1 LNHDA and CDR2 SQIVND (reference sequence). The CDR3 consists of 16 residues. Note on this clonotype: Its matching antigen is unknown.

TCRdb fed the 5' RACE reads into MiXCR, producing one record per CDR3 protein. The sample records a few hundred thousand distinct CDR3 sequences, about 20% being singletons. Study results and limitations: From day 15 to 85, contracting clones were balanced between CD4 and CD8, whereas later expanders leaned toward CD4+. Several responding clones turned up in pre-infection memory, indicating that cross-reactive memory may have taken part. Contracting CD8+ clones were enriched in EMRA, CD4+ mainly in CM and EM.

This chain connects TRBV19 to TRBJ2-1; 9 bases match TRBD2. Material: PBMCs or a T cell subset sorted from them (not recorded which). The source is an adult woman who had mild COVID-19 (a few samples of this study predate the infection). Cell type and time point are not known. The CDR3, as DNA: TGTGCCAGTACTCTAGCGGGAACCCTACTTAACAATGAGCAGTTCTTC. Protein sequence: CASTLAGTLLNNEQFF.